In this sample, the clone carrying this T cell receptor (beta chain) turned up many times. Its antigen is not identified. These data originate in a study of T cells after yellow fever vaccination. Universal primer sites and UMIs were introduced during 5'RACE template-switching synthesis of TCR cDNA. TCRdb ran MiXCR on the 5' RACE reads and lists one entry per CDR3 protein. The repertoire holds under 200,000 distinct CDR3 sequences, around 7% seen once, with 2.5% to 3% in the top ten. Overall study results and limits: Repertoires obtained by FACS sorting could include abundant clonotypes that entered as contaminants from the bulk population.

After removal of 4 bases from V and 4 bases from J, the junction contained 2 bases not matched to a gene. The length of the CDR3 is 14 residues. The germline gives CDR1 SGDLS, CDR2 YYNGEE. Sample: CD4+ T cells sorted from PBMCs, taken more than 4 days after the first yellow fever vaccination. The rearrangement links TRBV9 to TRBJ1-6; 7 bases fit TRBD1. The TCR sequence derives from a man aged 18 to 29 who received the YFV17D yellow fever vaccine. CDR3 bases: TGTGCCAGCAGCCAGACAGGGTATAATTCACCCCTCCACTTT. Translation gives CASSQTGYNSPLHF.